Each of the 13 T cell receptor beta chains below was sequenced from the same sample in a study of neurological immune-mediated disorders. TCRdb re-analysed the 5' RACE reads in MiXCR, keeping a single row per CDR3 protein. The table records over 35,000 distinct CDR3 sequences, 2.5% of them present only once. The sequenced material came from PBMCs. The receptors stem from a middle-aged man with multiple sclerosis.

This clonotype has at least ten counts. V usage is TRBV29-1 and J usage is TRBJ2-2; TRBD2 matches at 11 bases. The length of the CDR3 is 15 residues. V was pared by 2 bases and J by 5 bases, with 4 bases of the junction left unmatched. Germline CDR1 is SQVTM and CDR2 is ANQGSEA. The CDR3 region has the DNA TGCAGCGTTGAAACTAGCGGGGGATTAACCGGGGAGCTGTTTTTT. It encodes CSVETSGGLTGELFF.

Ten or more counts support this clonotype. V usage is TRBV5-1 and J usage is TRBJ1-6; D gene ambiguous. Germline V gives CDR1 SGHRS, CDR2 YFSETQ. The CDR3 extends over 15 amino acids. V shed 7 bases and J shed 12 bases, with 23 bases lying between them. The CDR3 reads CASSAYPQMRQPLHF. The CDR3 bases are TGCGCCAGCTCAGCGTACCCTCAGATGCGACAACCCCTCCACTTT.

This clonotype has at least ten counts. The chain couples TRBV5-1 to TRBJ2-1; 13 bases align to TRBD2. Trimming took 4 bases from V and 9 from J; bases not matched to a gene: 4. This CDR3 contains 14 residues. Germline assignment: CDR1 SGHRS and CDR2 YFSETQ. CDR3: CASSHGLAGVEQFF. Written as DNA, the CDR3 is TGCGCCAGCAGCCACGGACTAGCGGGGGTTGAGCAGTTCTTC.

This clonotype was counted at least ten times. The chain employs TRBV3-1 and TRBJ2-7; 8 bases are a match to TRBD2. The CDR3 length is 14 residues. Germline loops: CDR1 LGHDT, CDR2 YNNKEL (reference sequence). Trimming removed 4 bases from V and 7 bases from J; junction bases left unmatched: 9. The CDR3 sequence: CASSLYTRGGEQYF. The CDR3 DNA sequence: TGTGCCAGCAGCCTCTACACCCGGGGGGGTGAGCAGTACTTC.

This clonotype showed up just a few times. The rearrangement joins TRBV28 to TRBJ2-7, with 11 nucleotides matching TRBD2. J lost 1 base, V lost 2 bases, and 1 base had no gene match. Germline CDR1 MDHEN, CDR2 SYDVKM. The CDR3 is 15 residues long. CDR3: CASSLPSGGSYEQYF. The CDR3 bases are TGTGCCAGCAGTTTACCTAGCGGGGGGTCCTACGAGCAGTACTTC.

This clonotype showed up just a few times. Being one base from a much bigger clone, this may be a read error. The CDR3 DNA sequence: TGTGCCAGCAGTTTTACTACAATGGAGCAGTACTTC. Its protein product is CASSFTTMEQYF. The chain has TRBV12-3 or TRBV12-4 and TRBJ2-7; D not certain. This CDR3 spans 12 amino acids. Trimming stripped 3 bases from V and 7 bases from J, with 10 bases between.

This clonotype has a count of ten or more. The genes are TRBV28 and TRBJ2-7; 8 bases map to TRBD1. Trimming took 9 bases from V and 0 from J; bases not matched to a gene: 7. Germline loops: CDR1 MDHEN, CDR2 SYDVKM. This CDR3 spans 14 amino acids. CDR3 sequence (DNA): TGTGCCAGTCATCGACAGGGGAGCTCCTACGAGCAGTACTTC. It translates to CASHRQGSSYEQYF.

In its sample, this clonotype was seen many times. The rearrangement links TRBV9 to TRBJ1-1; D unclear. With 4 bases removed from V and 2 bases from J, the gap between germline ends came to 9 bases. The CDR3 consists of 13 residues. The germline gives CDR1 SGDLS, CDR2 YYNGEE. The CDR3 DNA reads TGTGCCAGCAGCAATCGCACCAACACTGAAGCTTTCTTT. This translates into CASSNRTNTEAFF.

This clonotype was seen at least ten times. The chain links TRBV7-2 to TRBJ1-1; 10 bases map to TRBD1. The germline gives CDR1 SGHTA, CDR2 FQGNSA. The CDR3 has 15 residues. After removal of 5 bases from V and 1 base from J, the junction contained 4 bases not matched to a gene. The CDR3 is CASSPGTGANTEAFF. The CDR3 DNA is TGTGCCAGCAGCCCCGGGACAGGGGCGAACACTGAAGCTTTCTTT.

This clonotype was recorded at least ten times. The chain couples TRBV6-2 or TRBV6-3 to TRBJ1-2; 11 nucleotides agree with TRBD1. V shed 5 bases and J 3 bases; nucleotides not matched to a gene: 8. This CDR3 is 16 amino acids long. CDR1 MNHEY and CDR2 SVGEGT come from the germline V gene. The CDR3 reads CASSPAPGQGDYGYTF. The CDR3 nucleotides read TGTGCCAGCAGTCCGGCCCCGGGACAGGGGGACTATGGCTACACCTTC.

Ten or more counts support this clonotype. This chain uses TRBV3-1 with TRBJ1-1; D remains unclear. CDR3 length: 15 residues. Deletions cut 4 bases from V and 4 bases from J, with 16 bases between. In germline, CDR1 is LGHDT, CDR2 YNNKEL (reference sequence). CDR3 bases: TGTGCCAGCAGCCCCGAGAGTTGGGTTGGCACTGAAGCTTTCTTT. Translation gives CASSPESWVGTEAFF.

This clonotype appeared many times. The V call is TRBV15, the J call TRBJ2-1, with D possibly called TRBD1 or TRBD2 (5 bases each). Germline values: CDR1 LNHNV, CDR2 YYDKDF (reference sequence). CDR3 length: 15 residues. Trimming took off 5 bases at V and 1 base at J, with 12 bases between the two ends. Here the CDR3 reads CATSSLWGSYNEQFF. In DNA form, the CDR3 reads TGTGCCACCAGCTCCCTTTGGGGGTCCTACAATGAGCAGTTCTTC.

This clonotype was found many times. CDR3 in DNA: TGCAGTGCTAGGAGGCAGAAACAACGGAACACTGAAGCTTTCTTT. The encoded protein is CSARRQKQRNTEAFF. The J gene is TRBJ1-1, the V gene TRBV20-1, with D uncertain. The V gene's germline CDR1 is DFQATT and CDR2 SNEGSKA (reference sequence). This CDR3 comprises 15 residues. The ends were cut back, 3 bases at V and 1 base at J, with 15 bases in the middle.